A single sample gave rise to the 14 T cell receptor beta chains below, sequenced in a study of T cell responses to AZD1222 COVID-19 vaccine. Libraries were prepared by immunoSEQ multiplex PCR; TCRdb keeps only in-frame clonotypes and omits some of them. The data hold around 200,000 clones, with around 88% observed a single time. The source material was peripheral blood, sampled on day 0 of AZD1222 vaccination. The receptors come from an adult in good health.

This clone was detected a few times. This rearrangement joins TRBV5-1 to TRBJ1-5; 7 bases line up with TRBD1. Germline V gene data show CDR1 as SGHRS and CDR2 as YFSETQ. Trimming removed 0 bases from V and 6 bases from J; junction bases left unmatched: 0. The CDR3 covers 13 residues. CDR3 protein: CASSLGQGQPQHF. The CDR3 DNA sequence: TGCGCCAGCAGCTTGGGACAGGGTCAGCCCCAGCATTTT.

This clone was seen just once. J is TRBJ2-7 and V is TRBV12-5, with TRBD1 matching 9 bases. The CDR3 totals 15 residues. The germline gives CDR1 LGHNT, CDR2 FRNRAP. V shed 4 bases, J shed 1 base, and the junction held 5 bases outside the gene matches. The CDR3 nucleotides are TGTGCTAGTGGTTCGTGGACAGGGGCTTCCTACGAGCAGTACTTC. Translated: CASGSWTGASYEQYF. The variable domain in full, with the rest retrieved from reference TRBV12-5 and TRBJ2-7, is DARVTQTPRHKVTEMGQEVTMRCQPILGHNTVFWYRQTMMQGLELLAYFRNRAPLDDSGMPKDRFSAEMPDATLATLKIQPSEPRDSAVYFCASGSWTGASYEQYFGPGTRLTVT.

This rearrangement joins TRBV5-1 to TRBJ2-1, with TRBD2 as a possible D gene (6 bases). In germline, CDR1 is SGHRS, CDR2 YFSETQ. Trimming removed 2 bases at V and 10 bases at J, with 7 bases between. The CDR3 contains 11 residues. CDR3 DNA: TGCGCCAGCAGCTTCGGACTAGAGCAGTTCTTC. This gives the protein CASSFGLEQFF.

The rearrangement links TRBV5-8 to TRBJ2-2; D gene uncertain. This CDR3 region has 13 residues. Germline-derived CDR1 and CDR2 are SGHTS and YDEGEE. V lost 0 bases and J 6 bases, leaving 6 bases between the germline ends. The CDR3 DNA reads TGTGCCAGCAGCTTGGGGACCTCCGGGGAGCTGTTTTTT. Residues: CASSLGTSGELFF.

The rearrangement links TRBV25-1 to TRBJ1-1; D is unclear. There are 13 residues in the CDR3. The germline gives CDR1 MGHDK, CDR2 SYGVNS. V was clipped by 8 bases and J by 3 bases, with 13 bases between them. DNA of the CDR3: TGTGCCAGCGACGAAAGGATGGACACTGAAGCTTTCTTT. Translation gives CASDERMDTEAFF.

The V call is TRBV25-1, the J call TRBJ2-7, with TRBD2 identical over 12 bases. After removal of 6 bases from V and 2 bases from J, the junction contained 2 bases not matched to a gene. The CDR3 has 14 amino acids. Germline lookup yields CDR1 MGHDK and CDR2 SYGVNS. The CDR3 is CASRTSGSTYEQYF. In DNA form, the CDR3 reads TGTGCCAGCAGGACTAGCGGGAGCACCTACGAGCAGTACTTC.

The chain has TRBV5-1 and TRBJ1-2, with a weak D call TRBD1 (6 bases). Trimming shortened V by 3 bases and J by 8 bases, and 17 bases separated the two germline ends. The CDR3 spans 14 residues. The germline V gene has CDR1 SGHRS and CDR2 YFSETQ. The CDR3 DNA reads TGCGCCAGCAGCTCCAACACCAGCAGGGGCGGCTACACCTTC. This translates into CASSSNTSRGGYTF.

The rearrangement links TRBV5-1 to TRBJ1-6; D ambiguous. Per the germline V gene, CDR1 is SGHRS and CDR2 is YFSETQ. The V end lost 0 bases, the J end lost 4 bases, and 8 bases lay between the germline ends. The CDR3 totals 15 residues. The CDR3 DNA is TGCGCCAGCAGCTTGGAAGGACTTTATAATTCACCCCTCCACTTT. This gives the protein CASSLEGLYNSPLHF.

As concerns this clone: Other DNA sequences in the sample encode the same CDR3. The CDR3 sequence is CASSLTDRNSPLHF. CDR3 coding DNA: TGTGCCAGCAGCTTGACAGACCGGAATTCACCCCTCCACTTT. V gene TRBV7-8 combines with J gene TRBJ1-6; D may be TRBD1 (5 bases). This CDR3 has 14 residues. Trimming removed 3 bases from V and 7 bases from J, with 10 bases in between. Per the germline V gene, CDR1 is SGHVS and CDR2 is FQNEAQ.

The chain uses TRBV5-4 and TRBJ2-6; a possible D gene is TRBD1 (5 bases). Germline V CDR1 and CDR2: SGHNT, YYREEE (reference sequence). This CDR3 comprises 13 residues. The V gene lost 3 bases and the J gene lost 8 bases, with 9 bases spanning the gap. CDR3 amino acids: CASSSTVTNVLTF. The CDR3 DNA reads TGTGCCAGCAGCTCGACAGTGACCAACGTCCTGACTTTC.

V usage is TRBV9 and J usage is TRBJ2-7; D gene unclear. V lost 1 base and J 1 base, leaving 15 bases between the germline ends. This CDR3 has 16 amino acids. Per the germline V gene, CDR1 is SGDLS and CDR2 is YYNGEE. The CDR3, as DNA: TGTGCCAGCAGCGTATCTCAATTCAGCCAGTCCTACGAGCAGTACTTC. Translating it yields CASSVSQFSQSYEQYF.

The chain couples TRBV15 to TRBJ2-7; 9 bases agree with TRBD1. Germline V gene sequence: CDR1 LNHNV, CDR2 YYDKDF (reference sequence). There are 13 residues in the CDR3. V shed 5 bases and J 3 bases; nucleotides not matched to a gene: 2. In nucleotides, the CDR3 is TGTGCCACCAGCCCGGGACAGGGCTACGAGCAGTACTTC. This codes for CATSPGQGYEQYF.

This chain links TRBV6-5 with TRBJ2-3; 7 bases match TRBD1. Per the germline V gene, CDR1 is MNHEY and CDR2 is SVGAGI. This CDR3 is built from 13 residues. Trimming cost V 6 bases and J 1 base; bases outside gene matches: 1. Here the CDR3 reads CASRGTGTDTQYF. Written as DNA, the CDR3 is TGTGCCAGCAGAGGGACAGGCACAGATACGCAGTATTTT.

This clone was counted a few times. The J gene is TRBJ2-1, the V gene TRBV7-6; 9 nucleotides line up with TRBD2. Trimming removed 1 base from V and 5 bases from J; junction bases left unmatched: 15. There are 19 residues in the CDR3. Germline V CDR1 and CDR2: SGHVS, FNYEAQ. CDR3 nucleotide sequence: TGTGCCAGCAGCTTAGATGGGGGCGGGAGGGCCTGGTTGAACAATGAGCAGTTCTTC. Amino acids: CASSLDGGGRAWLNNEQFF.